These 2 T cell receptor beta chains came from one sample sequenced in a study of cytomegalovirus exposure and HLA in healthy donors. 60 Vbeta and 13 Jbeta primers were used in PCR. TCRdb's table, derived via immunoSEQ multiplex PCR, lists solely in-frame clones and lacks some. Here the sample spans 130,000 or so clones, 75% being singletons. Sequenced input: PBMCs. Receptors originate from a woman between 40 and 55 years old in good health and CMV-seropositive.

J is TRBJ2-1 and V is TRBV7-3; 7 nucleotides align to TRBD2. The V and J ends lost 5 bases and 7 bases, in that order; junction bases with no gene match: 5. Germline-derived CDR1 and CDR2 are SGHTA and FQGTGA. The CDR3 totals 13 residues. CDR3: CASSQGGENEQFF. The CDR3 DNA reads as TGTGCCAGCAGCCAGGGAGGGGAGAATGAGCAGTTCTTC.

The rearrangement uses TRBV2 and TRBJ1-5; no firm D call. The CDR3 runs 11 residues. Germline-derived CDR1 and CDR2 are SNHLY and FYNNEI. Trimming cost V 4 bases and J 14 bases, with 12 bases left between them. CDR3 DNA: TGTGCCAGCAGTGGTGACGGGTCCAAGCATTTT. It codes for CASSGDGSKHF. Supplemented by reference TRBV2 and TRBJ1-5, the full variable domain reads EPEVTQTPSHQVTQMGQEVILRCVPISNHLYFYWYRQILGQKVEFLVSFYNNEISEKSEIFDDQFSVERPDGSNFTLKIRSTKLEDSAMYFCASSGDGSKHFGDGTRLSIL.